Below are 3 T cell receptor beta chains sequenced from a single sample in a study of Ad26.COV2.S vaccination and SARS-CoV-2 variants (dated by TCRdb to 2020 to 2022). The treatment or condition label, read with the paper, signifies: 15 to 20 received Ad26.COV2.S at low or high dose, single or two shots; roughly five received placebo; per-sample allocation not given. Repertoires of vaccine and placebo recipients were sequenced from samples collected on day 63 after the first injection. The receptor library was made with the immunoSEQ multiplex PCR assay. TCRdb retrieved this table from immuneACCESS and kept in-frame rearrangements only. Not all clones are present; in checked studies, unresolved V genes account for under half, and no reason is known for the remainder. This sample lists some 460,000 clones; roughly nine tenths were detected once. The ten largest clones take up roughly 1.7% of the sample.

This specimen consisted of peripheral blood, obtained in a trial of Ad26.COV2.S vaccine versus placebo. The receptors originated from a person between 18 and 59 years old who received the Ad26.COV2.S COVID-19 vaccine or a placebo.

J is TRBJ2-1 and V is TRBV6-5; D may correspond to TRBD1 or TRBD2 (5 bases each). CDR1 and CDR2 from the germline V gene are MNHEY and SVGAGI. The V end lost 0 bases, the J end lost 9 bases, and 6 bases lay between the germline ends. The CDR3 has 12 residues. The CDR3: CASSYSRGEQFF. CDR3 bases: TGTGCCAGCAGTTACTCGAGGGGTGAGCAGTTCTTC.

This chain links TRBV7-3 with TRBJ2-1; unclear D gene. Per the germline V gene, CDR1 is SGHTA and CDR2 is FQGTGA. V lost 4 bases to trimming and J lost 3 bases, with 10 bases between them. This CDR3 has 14 residues. The CDR3 region is CASSSPGLYNEQFF. For the CDR3, the DNA is TGTGCCAGCAGCTCTCCTGGTCTCTACAATGAGCAGTTCTTC.

The chain combines TRBV6-1 with TRBJ1-5; TRBD1 is a possible D gene (5 bases). Trimming pared 0 bases from V and 6 bases from J, leaving 18 bases between. Germline loops: CDR1 MNHNS, CDR2 SASEGT. This CDR3 contains 17 residues. The CDR3 DNA reads TGTGCCAGCAGTGAAGCGGCAGGGCGCTTAGGGAGTCAGCCCCAGCATTTT. This codes for CASSEAAGRLGSQPQHF.